This TCR beta chain was recovered during a study of blood T cell repertoires in COVID-19 (dated by TCRdb to 2020 to 2021). Turning to the overall study: Collaborator samples came from the United States, Italy and Spain and covered acute and convalescent phases of COVID-19. The prospective study material was composed of cDNA or gDNA derived from T cells, B-cell-depleted T cells, or PBMCs. Subjects who had been exposed to COVID-19, were actively infected with it, or had recovered from it provided the deeply sampled blood TCRbeta repertoires that made up the dataset. Nearly every sample came with metadata listing a de-identified subject ID, COVID-19 status, age in years and sex. The repertoires were released in a freely available public database intended as a resource for research on the immune response to SARS-CoV-2. Samples were obtained from the ongoing ImmuneRACE study (first 160 participants) and from over 1,000 subjects provided by 6 global collaborators. HLA class I and class II types, where available, came from metadata supplied by the sample provider rather than from assay-based typing.

The immunoSEQ Assay, a bias-controlled multiplex PCR, was used to amplify TCRbeta CDR3 regions from genomic DNA. On the authors' methods: Nucleated cell counts per sample were estimated from amplification of reference gene primers within the assay. Sequence reads were collapsed and filtered to measure the absolute abundance of every unique TCRbeta CDR3 rearrangement. Productive Simpson clonality was computed per sample as the square root of Simpson's diversity index over productive rearrangements. As stored in TCRdb, this immuneACCESS dataset retains in-frame rearrangements with V and J assigned. A fraction of the clones does not appear; measured against another copy, unresolved V genes explain less than half of the discrepancy, and the remainder lacks a known reason. The V and J calls and the clone size are those of that table, but D and trimming were determined from the DNA. Within this sample are a few hundred thousand clones, with 80% to 95% of them counted one time only. The biggest ten clones account for under 3% of the sample.

The germline V end is reduced by 5 bases and the J end by 2 bases; junction bases left unmatched: 6. There are 15 amino acids in the CDR3, from cysteine to phenylalanine inclusive. The entry retains the CDR3 DNA only, 45 bases that are in frame from base 1. CDR1 MNHEY and CDR2 SVGEGT are derived from the germline V gene. In Seattle, one collaborating source enrolled patients while the infection was active and tracked those patients longitudinally over the course of disease. The collaborating institutions used their own protocols to collect whole blood in K2EDTA tubes. For TCRbeta analysis, collaborators shipped samples in one of three forms: frozen whole blood, isolated PBMCs, or DNA extracted from either of those sample types. The paper's findings and limits, for the study overall: The quantity of clinical and demographic metadata differed by source and by participant and was supplied without curation.

Note on this clone: Its antigen is currently not known. Per-base quality was not reported, and no clone a single base away is much larger than it.

The rearranged chain carries TRBV6-2 or TRBV6-3 and TRBJ1-5, with 7 bases aligning to TRBD1. The specimen was peripheral blood. This receptor was obtained from a person aged 18 to 30 with COVID-19, enrolled during active disease. This receptor carries the CDR3 CASSTRDSRNQPQHF. The nucleotide sequence reads as follows: TGTGCCAGCAGTACGCGGGACAGCCGCAATCAGCCCCAGCATTTT.